This T cell receptor beta chain was profiled in a study of a mutant IDH1 vaccine in newly diagnosed glioma. The wider study: A 62.5% male, 37.5% female split and a mean age of approximately 40 years characterized treated patients.

As to time point: baseline, week 1 (first vaccination visit). Treatment denoted: pre-vaccination baseline after standard-of-care therapy. Donors' newly diagnosed IDH1-mutant WHO grade 3 or 4 astrocytomas lacked nuclear ATRX. Overall study results and limits: The authors found pseudoprogression apparently unrelated to changes in top peripheral T cell clonotypes.

Sequencing used immunoSEQ multiplex PCR; TCRdb keeps in-frame clones, though not all of them. This repertoire shows tens of thousands of clones, about 82% found once; its top ten account for about 19%. The count of this clone is one. Its antigen remains unknown. Germline V CDR1 and CDR2: SGDLS, YYNGEE. V gave up 0 bases and J gave up 8 bases, with 18 bases separating them. This CDR3 spans 16 amino acids. The chain combines TRBV9 with TRBJ1-3; a weak D match, TRBD1 (5 bases). Sequencing used PBMCs, obtained from a glioma patient treated with radiotherapy, temozolomide or both. This TCR derives from a man younger than 35 with glioma. As DNA, the CDR3 is TGTGCCAGCAGCGTAGATAGGGGATTAATCGGAGACACCATATATTTT. Translation gives CASSVDRGLIGDTIYF.